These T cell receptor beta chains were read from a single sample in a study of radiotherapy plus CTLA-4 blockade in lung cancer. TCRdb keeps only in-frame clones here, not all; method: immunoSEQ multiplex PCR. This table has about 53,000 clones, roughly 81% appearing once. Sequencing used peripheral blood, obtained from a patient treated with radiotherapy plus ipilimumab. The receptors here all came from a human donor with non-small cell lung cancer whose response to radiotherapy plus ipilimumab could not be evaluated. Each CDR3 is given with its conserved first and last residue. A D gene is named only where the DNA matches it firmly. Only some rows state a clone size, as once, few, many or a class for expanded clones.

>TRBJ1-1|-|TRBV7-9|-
CASSLLFGEKAFF
TGTGCCAGCAGCTTACTGTTCGGGGAAAAAGCTTTCTTT
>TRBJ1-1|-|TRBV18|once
CASSPVTGRNTEAFF
TGTGCCAGCTCACCAGTAACAGGGCGAAACACTGAAGCTTTCTTT
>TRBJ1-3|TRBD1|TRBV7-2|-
CASSLSLGQFSGNTIYF
TGTGCCAGCAGCTTATCTCTGGGACAGTTCTCTGGAAACACCATATATTTT
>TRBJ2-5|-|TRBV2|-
CASTGPRGLQETQYF
TGTGCCAGCACGGGGCCCAGGGGCCTCCAAGAGACCCAGTACTTC
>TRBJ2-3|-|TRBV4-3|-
CASGERNTDTQYF
TGCGCCAGCGGAGAGCGGAACACAGATACGCAGTATTTT
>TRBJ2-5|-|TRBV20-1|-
CSARVETQYF
TGCAGTGCCCGGGTAGAGACCCAGTACTTC
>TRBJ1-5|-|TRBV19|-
CASTLLGGGSNQPQHF
TGTGCCAGTACTCTACTTGGGGGGGGTAGCAATCAGCCCCAGCATTTT
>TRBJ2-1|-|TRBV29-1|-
CSGANNEQFF
TGCAGCGGCGCCAACAATGAGCAGTTCTTC
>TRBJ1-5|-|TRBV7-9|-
CASSQGGGNQPQHF
TGTGCCAGCAGCCAAGGGGGAGGCAATCAGCCCCAGCATTTT
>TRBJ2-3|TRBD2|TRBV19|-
CASSISASGTVADTQYF
TGTGCCAGTAGTATATCGGCTAGCGGGACGGTCGCAGATACGCAGTATTTT